This T cell receptor (beta chain) was profiled in a study of blood T cell repertoires in COVID-19. In the source study's methods: Amplification with reference gene primers provided the estimates of nucleated cell counts. Generated by immunoSEQ multiplex PCR, the TCRdb table keeps only in-frame clones and is missing some. Clone size and V and J calls were adopted from that table, with D and trimming inferred from the DNA. The sample yields around 140,000 clones, roughly 89% seen once. CDR1 is SGHNT, CDR2 YENEEA, per germline. The V and J ends lost 1 base and 5 bases, in that order; junction bases with no gene match: 7. This CDR3 region has 16 residues. Either two negative PCRs, clearance, or symptom resolution qualified Cohort 3 donors as recovered.

The TCR sequence derives from a man aged 45 to 65 who had recovered from COVID-19. This chain uses TRBV11-3 with TRBJ2-3; 9 bases fit TRBD2. Sequenced input: PBMCs or T cells enriched from blood (not recorded which). CDR3 in amino acids: CASSLGWREGQDTQYF. The DNA of the CDR3 is TGTGCCAGCAGCTTAGGATGGCGGGAGGGCCAAGATACGCAGTATTTT.